One TCR beta chain is described in this entry. The V gene's germline CDR1 is KGHSH and CDR2 LQKENI. V was trimmed by 5 bases and J by 3 bases, leaving 14 bases between them. The CDR3 totals 14 residues. TCRdb's copy holds only in-frame clones and misses some; the assay was immunoSEQ multiplex PCR. This sample yields around 2.5 million clones, of which roughly 93% are seen a single time; 0.36% belongs to the top ten. The data originate from a study of shared clonotypes between healthy human individuals. As for the study in general: A couple of female and a few male donors aged 18 to 49 were enrolled.

The V call is TRBV18, the J call TRBJ2-7, with D maybe TRBD1 (6 bases). The clonotype was recovered from a man between 18 and 29 years old in good health. Some clones in this sample may be carry-over from other donors' samples. Input material: naive CD4+ T cells from PBMCs. The subset is: CD45RA+ positively selected. Here the CDR3 DNA reads TGTGCCAGCTCATTACAGGGTTCAGGCTACGAGCAGTACTTC. Translating gives CASSLQGSGYEQYF.